This T cell receptor beta chain derives from a study of blood T cells in healthy people across ages. Whole-study context: About one barcoded beta molecule per two T cells was captured by template switching. Study observations and caveats: Samples with more naive T cells showed higher observed beta diversity.

In its sample, this clonotype was seen many times. What it binds is not known. A second PCR, run for about 7 to 11 cycles, used a sample-barcoded 5' primer plus a J-beta primer mix. TCRdb analysed the 5' RACE reads with MiXCR anew, one entry per CDR3 protein. The repertoire holds around 1,700,000 distinct CDR3 sequences, 28% seen once, with less than 9.5% in the top ten. This clonotype was obtained from a woman between 25 and 40 years old in good health. The sequenced sample consisted of blood.

This chain's CDR3 is CASSLTAGPYEQYF. The CDR3 DNA reads TGTGCCAGCAGTCTGACAGCGGGGCCCTACGAGCAGTACTTC. This chain links TRBV27 with TRBJ2-7, with TRBD2 matching over 7 bases. V shed 5 bases, J shed 2 bases, and the junction held 6 bases outside the gene matches. The CDR3 consists of 14 residues. From germline, CDR1 is MNHEY and CDR2 SMNVEV (reference sequence).